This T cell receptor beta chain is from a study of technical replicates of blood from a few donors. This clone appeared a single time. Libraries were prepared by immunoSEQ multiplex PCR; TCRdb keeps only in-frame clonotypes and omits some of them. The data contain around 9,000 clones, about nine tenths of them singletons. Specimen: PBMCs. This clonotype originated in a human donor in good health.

CDR3 sequence: CASSFTGLAAYEQYF. In DNA, the CDR3 is TGTGCCAGCAGTTTCACAGGACTAGCGGCCTACGAGCAGTACTTC. The chain combines TRBV6-5 with TRBJ2-7; 10 bases agree with TRBD2. The germline V gene encodes CDR1 MNHEY and CDR2 SVGAGI. The CDR3 spans 15 residues. V shed 4 bases, J shed 2 bases, and the junction held 5 bases outside the gene matches.